This T cell receptor (beta chain) derives from a study of human T cells and chemical hapten exposure. The sample's time point: pre-sensitization, week 0. Treatment here: therapeutic diphenylcyclopropenone sensitization with weekly scalp DPC. TCRdb processed the RACE reads anew with MiXCR; each CDR3 protein has one entry. In the table there are roughly 81,000 distinct CDR3 sequences, 8.5% of which are singletons. CDR3 length equals 19 residues. The germline CDR1 and CDR2 sequences are SGHDN and FVKESK. Regarding this clonotype: Sequence at one end of the junction differs from germline and may be a read error.

The chain is built from TRBV14 and TRBJ2-6; 8 nucleotides agree with TRBD1. The source is a man in his forties with alopecia areata. Some clones in this sample may be carry-over from other donors' samples. Here the sequenced sample was whole blood, taken in connection with sensitization to the hapten diphenylcyclopropenone (DPC). The chain's CDR3 is CDSSRNRGNYRSGANVLTF. In DNA form, the CDR3 reads TGTGACAGCAGCCGCAACAGGGGGAATTATCGCTCTGGGGCCAACGTCCTGACTTTC.